This paragraph reports one T cell receptor (beta chain). The sample comes from a study of regulatory T cells in long-lasting Graves disease. As for the study in general: Newly diagnosed Graves' patients had taken antithyroid drugs under 3 months.

Arm-PCR of CDR3 regions and iRepertoire HTBI primers were the basis on which TCR beta libraries were built. TCRdb re-called the multiplex PCR reads through MiXCR, storing one row per CDR3 protein. The sample comprises some 450,000 distinct CDR3 sequences, 16% of which are singletons, and over 8.5% rests with the top ten. This CDR3 has 15 amino acids. Germline values: CDR1 MNHEY, CDR2 SMNVEV (reference sequence). The V and J ends lost 6 bases and 0 bases respectively, with 11 bases between them. Time point given: newly diagnosed GD, antithyroid drugs for less than 3 months. PBMCs provided the RNA from which the TCR library was made. In addition, the sample was reused for a study of T cells in Graves' hyperthyroidism and ophthalmopathy. That investigation notes: The patients, who ranged from 18 to 65 in age, presented with newly diagnosed hyperthyroidism lasting under 2 months.

The chain joins TRBV27 to TRBJ2-2; D unclear. The sequence was collected from a young woman with Graves disease. Source: peripheral blood mononuclear cells (PBMCs), taken at new diagnosis, from a patient treated with antithyroid drugs. The CDR3 reads CASRGRQTNTGELFF. CDR3 in DNA: TGTGCCAGCAGAGGCAGGCAAACGAACACCGGGGAGCTGTTTTTT.